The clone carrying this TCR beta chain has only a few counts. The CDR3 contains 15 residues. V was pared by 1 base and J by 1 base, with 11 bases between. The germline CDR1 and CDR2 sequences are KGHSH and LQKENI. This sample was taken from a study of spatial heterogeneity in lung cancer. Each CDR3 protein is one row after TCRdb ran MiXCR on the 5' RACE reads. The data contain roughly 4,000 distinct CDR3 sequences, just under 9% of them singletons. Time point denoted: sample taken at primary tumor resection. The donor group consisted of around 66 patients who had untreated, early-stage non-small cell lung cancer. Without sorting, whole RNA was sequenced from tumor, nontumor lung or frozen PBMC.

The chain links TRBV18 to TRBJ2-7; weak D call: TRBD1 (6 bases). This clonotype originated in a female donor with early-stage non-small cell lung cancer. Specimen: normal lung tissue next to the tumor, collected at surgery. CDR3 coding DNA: TGTGCCAGCTCACCACGAGGGACATCGTCCTACGAGCAGTACTTC. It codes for CASSPRGTSSYEQYF.